This entry lists 16 T cell receptor beta chains sequenced from one sample in a study of CXCR3-negative and CXCR3-positive naive CD8 T cells (dated by TCRdb to about 2019). The study at large found these results: TRB CDR3s from CXCR3-positive naive cells showed higher hydrophobicity (lower Kidera factor 4), lower energy, and higher strength and volume indices than CXCR3-negative naive cells.

TCRdb records NextSeq 550 as the sequencer. The Human TCR Profiling Kit (MiLaboratory) was used to make UMI-labeled 5' RACE TRB cDNA libraries. With the reads reprocessed by TCRdb, a single entry stands for each CDR3 protein sequence and no DNA is reported. The table kept for this sample lists around 63,000 distinct CDR3 sequences. The biggest ten clones account for around 5% of the sample. No antigen has been identified for these receptors. The specimen was naive CXCR3+ CD8+ T cells from blood. Read against the paper, the sample's cell subset or site label means: CD45RO-CCR7+CD27+CD95- naive CD8+ T cells expressing CXCR3 (TNR3+). These receptors all come from a human donor in good health. Some clones in this sample may be carry-over from other donors' samples.

The rearrangement links TRBV2 to TRBJ2-4. CDR1 is SNHLY, CDR2 FYNNEI, per germline. This CDR3 spans 14 amino acids. This CDR3 is CASRRGSEVDIQYF. Full variable domain (rest looked up from reference TRBV2 and TRBJ2-4): EPEVTQTPSHQVTQMGQEVILRCVPISNHLYFYWYRQILGQKVEFLVSFYNNEISEKSEIFDDQFSVERPDGSNFTLKIRSTKLEDSAMYFCASRRGSEVDIQYFGAGTRLSVL.

The V gene is TRBV28, the J gene TRBJ2-4; TCRdb selects TRBD1, and the lack of DNA leaves this call unchecked. This CDR3 comprises 19 residues. Germline V gene data show CDR1 as MDHEN and CDR2 as SYDVKM. The CDR3 region is CASSFYGQGAGAGWDIQYF. The full variable domain, in which reference TRBV28 and TRBJ2-4 provide the parts outside the CDR3, is DVKVTQSSRYLVKRTGEKVFLECVQDMDHENMFWYRQDPGLGLRLIYFSYDVKMKEKGDIPEGYSVSREKKERFSLILESASTNQTSMYLCASSFYGQGAGAGWDIQYFGAGTRLSVL.

This rearrangement joins TRBV6-6 to TRBJ2-7; checking the TCRdb D call of TRBD2 is not possible without DNA. CDR1 is MNHNY, CDR2 SVGAGI, per germline (reference sequence). The CDR3 runs to 14 residues. The CDR3: CASSYSLAAYEQYF.

The V and J genes are TRBV19 and TRBJ2-7; TCRdb names TRBD1, which stays unverified in the absence of DNA. CDR3 length: 15 amino acids. From germline, CDR1 is LNHDA and CDR2 SQIVND (reference sequence). The CDR3 is CASSLDRGRTYEQYF.

The chain joins TRBV20-1 to TRBJ2-1; TCRdb lists TRBD1, though no DNA is available to test this call. Germline V gives CDR1 DFQATT, CDR2 SNEGSKA (reference sequence). The CDR3 sequence is 14 residues long. The CDR3 sequence: CSAREIALGDEQFF.

The chain uses TRBV29-1 and TRBJ2-5. This CDR3 comprises 13 residues. The germline CDR1 and CDR2 sequences are SQVTM and ANQGSEA. CDR3 region: CSVEVVGMETQYF.

The V gene is TRBV29-1, the J gene TRBJ2-1; TCRdb outputs TRBD1, but without DNA this stays unchecked. The CDR3 sequence is 15 residues long. Germline V gene data show CDR1 as SQVTM and CDR2 as ANQGSEA. The CDR3 loop is CSVEEPGKETNEQFF.

This chain links TRBV27 with TRBJ2-2; the TCRdb call, TRBD2, lacks DNA for checking. This CDR3 has 14 residues. Germline CDR1 reads MNHEY; CDR2 reads SMNVEV (reference sequence). CDR3: CASSLGEATGELFF.

V usage is TRBV29-1 and J usage is TRBJ2-5. Germline lookup yields CDR1 SQVTM and CDR2 ANQGSEA. The CDR3 loop spans 13 amino acids. CDR3 in amino acids: CSVDDGFQETQYF.

V usage is TRBV7-3 and J usage is TRBJ2-1; TCRdb picks TRBD2, but there is no DNA to check that call. The CDR3 covers 17 residues. Germline assignment: CDR1 SGHTA and CDR2 FQGTGA. The CDR3 region is CASSTMAGGIPYNEQFF.

This chain links TRBV28 with TRBJ2-4; the D call of TRBD2 rests on TCRdb alone, since no DNA is present to check it. This CDR3 contains 17 residues. Germline V gene lookup returns CDR1 MDHEN and CDR2 SYDVKM. The CDR3 loop is CASSEDPGLKAKNIQYF.

V gene TRBV7-6 combines with J gene TRBJ2-1; lacking DNA, the TRBD1 call made by TCRdb goes unchecked. The CDR3 has 13 amino acids. Per the germline V gene, CDR1 is SGHVS and CDR2 is FNYEAQ. This CDR3 is CASSGDRDNEQFF.

The rearrangement uses TRBV28 and TRBJ2-5; TCRdb reports TRBD2, a call that lacks DNA to check it against. The germline V gene has CDR1 MDHEN and CDR2 SYDVKM. The CDR3 extends over 13 amino acids. The CDR3 is CASGVLEGETQYF. The whole variable domain, remainder taken from reference TRBV28 and TRBJ2-5, is DVKVTQSSRYLVKRTGEKVFLECVQDMDHENMFWYRQDPGLGLRLIYFSYDVKMKEKGDIPEGYSVSREKKERFSLILESASTNQTSMYLCASGVLEGETQYFGPGTRLLVL.

The rearrangement links TRBV5-1 to TRBJ2-2; TCRdb selects TRBD1, and the lack of DNA leaves this call unchecked. The CDR3 spans 16 residues. The germline V gene encodes CDR1 SGHRS and CDR2 YFSETQ. The CDR3 sequence: CASSSSGTVNTGELFF. Variable domain in full (rest from reference TRBV5-1 and TRBJ2-2): KAGVTQTPRYLIKTRGQQVTLSCSPISGHRSVSWYQQTPGQGLQFLFEYFSETQRNKGNFPGRFSGRQFSNSRSEMNVSTLELGDSALYLCASSSSGTVNTGELFFGEGSRLTVL.

The gene calls are TRBV7-7 and TRBJ2-5. This CDR3 spans 16 amino acids. Germline lookup yields CDR1 SSHAT and CDR2 FNYEAQ (reference sequence). Here the CDR3 reads CASSDLRSGNQETQYF.

The chain is built from TRBV29-1 and TRBJ2-7; TCRdb picks TRBD1, but there is no DNA to check that call. Germline assignment: CDR1 SQVTM and CDR2 ANQGSEA. This CDR3 contains 12 residues. The CDR3 is CSVEQGAYEQYF.